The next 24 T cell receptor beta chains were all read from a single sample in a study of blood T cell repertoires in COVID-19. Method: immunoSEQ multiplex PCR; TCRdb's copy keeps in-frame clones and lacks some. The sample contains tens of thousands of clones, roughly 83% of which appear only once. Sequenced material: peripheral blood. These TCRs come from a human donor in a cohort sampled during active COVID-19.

CDR3 DNA: TGTGCCAACAGACAGAAAGATAATGGCTACACCTTC. Its protein is CANRQKDNGYTF. The genes are TRBV7-9 and TRBJ1-2, with D possibly TRBD1 on 5 matching bases. The germline CDR1 and CDR2 sequences are SEHNR and FQNEAQ (reference sequence). V was trimmed by 10 bases and J by 6 bases, leaving 15 bases between them. The CDR3 contains 12 residues.

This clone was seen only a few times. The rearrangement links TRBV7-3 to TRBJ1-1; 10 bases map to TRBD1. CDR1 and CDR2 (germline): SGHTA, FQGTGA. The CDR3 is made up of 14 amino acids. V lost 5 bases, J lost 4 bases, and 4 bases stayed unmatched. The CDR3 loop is CASSIGQGGTEAFF. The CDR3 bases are TGTGCCAGCAGCATCGGACAGGGGGGCACTGAAGCTTTCTTT.

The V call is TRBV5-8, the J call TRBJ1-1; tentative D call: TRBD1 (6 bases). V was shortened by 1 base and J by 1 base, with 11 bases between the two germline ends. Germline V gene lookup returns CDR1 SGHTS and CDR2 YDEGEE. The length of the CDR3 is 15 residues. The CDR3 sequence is CASSLYGGSNTEAFF. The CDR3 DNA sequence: TGTGCCAGCAGCTTGTATGGGGGCTCGAACACTGAAGCTTTCTTT. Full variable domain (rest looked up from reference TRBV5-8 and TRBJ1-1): EAGVTQSPTHLIKTRGQQATLRCSPISGHTSVYWYQQALGLGLQFLLWYDEGEERNRGNFPPRFSGRQFPNYSSELNVNALELEDSALYLCASSLYGGSNTEAFFGQGTRLTVV.

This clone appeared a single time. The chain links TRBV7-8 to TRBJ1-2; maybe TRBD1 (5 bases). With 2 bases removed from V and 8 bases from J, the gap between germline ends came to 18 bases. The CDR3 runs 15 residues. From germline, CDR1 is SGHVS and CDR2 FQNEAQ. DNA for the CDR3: TGTGCCAGCAGCTTACGTGGGGAGGGGAGTGGCGGCTACACCTTC. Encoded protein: CASSLRGEGSGGYTF.

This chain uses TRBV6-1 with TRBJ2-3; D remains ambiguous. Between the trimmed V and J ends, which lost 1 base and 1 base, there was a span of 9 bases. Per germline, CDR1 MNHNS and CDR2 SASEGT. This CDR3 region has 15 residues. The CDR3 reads CASSEEWLGTDTQYF. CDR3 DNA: TGTGCCAGCAGTGAAGAGTGGCTGGGCACAGATACGCAGTATTTT.

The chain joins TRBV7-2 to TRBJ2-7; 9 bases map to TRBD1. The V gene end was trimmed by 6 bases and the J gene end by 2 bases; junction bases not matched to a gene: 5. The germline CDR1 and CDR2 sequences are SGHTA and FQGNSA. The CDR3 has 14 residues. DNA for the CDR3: TGTGCCAGCAGTTCCAGGACAGGGGCCTACGAGCAGTACTTC. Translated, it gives CASSSRTGAYEQYF.

CDR3 loop: CASSSFRRAFF. The CDR3 DNA is TGTGCCAGCAGTTCATTCCGCAGAGCTTTCTTT. The chain is built from TRBV6-5 and TRBJ1-1; no firm D call. Looked up from germline, CDR1 is MNHEY and CDR2 is SVGAGI. This CDR3 is 11 amino acids long. V was shortened by 4 bases and J by 10 bases, with 10 bases between the two germline ends.

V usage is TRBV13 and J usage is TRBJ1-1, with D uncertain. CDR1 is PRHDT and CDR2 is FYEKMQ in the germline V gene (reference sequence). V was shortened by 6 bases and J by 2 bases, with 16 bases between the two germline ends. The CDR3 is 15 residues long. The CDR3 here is CASRPTLGKNTEAFF. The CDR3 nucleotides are TGTGCCAGCAGGCCCACACTGGGCAAAAACACTGAAGCTTTCTTT.

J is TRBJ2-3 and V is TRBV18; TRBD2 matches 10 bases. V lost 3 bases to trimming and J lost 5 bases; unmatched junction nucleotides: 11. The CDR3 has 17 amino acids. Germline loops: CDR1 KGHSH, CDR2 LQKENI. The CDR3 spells CASSPLLERGGIDTQYF. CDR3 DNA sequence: TGTGCCAGCTCACCGCTCCTCGAGCGGGGGGGCATAGATACGCAGTATTTT.

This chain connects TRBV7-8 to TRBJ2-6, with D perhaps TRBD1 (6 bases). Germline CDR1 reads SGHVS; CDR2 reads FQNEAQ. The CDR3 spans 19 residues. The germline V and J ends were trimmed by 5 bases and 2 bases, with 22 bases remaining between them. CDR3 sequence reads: CASSPRGFRGVTGANVLTF. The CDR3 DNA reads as TGTGCCAGCAGCCCAAGGGGGTTCAGGGGAGTAACTGGGGCCAACGTCCTGACTTTC.

CDR3 nucleotide sequence: TGTGCCATCAGAAGCGGGACGGACTACGAGCAGTACTTC. It specifies CAIRSGTDYEQYF. The V call is TRBV10-3, the J call TRBJ2-7; 7 bases match TRBD2. The CDR3 runs to 13 residues. Germline CDR1 reads ENHRY; CDR2 reads SYGVKD. V trimming: 6 bases; J trimming: 3 bases; junction bases outside the gene matches: 5.

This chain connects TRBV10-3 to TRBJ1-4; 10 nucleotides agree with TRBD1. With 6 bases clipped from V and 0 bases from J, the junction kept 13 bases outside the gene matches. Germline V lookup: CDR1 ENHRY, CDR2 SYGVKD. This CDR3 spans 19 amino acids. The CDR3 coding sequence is TGTGCCATCAGCCAAGGGAGACAGGGGGCCTTTTCAACTAATGAAAAACTGTTTTTT. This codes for CAISQGRQGAFSTNEKLFF.

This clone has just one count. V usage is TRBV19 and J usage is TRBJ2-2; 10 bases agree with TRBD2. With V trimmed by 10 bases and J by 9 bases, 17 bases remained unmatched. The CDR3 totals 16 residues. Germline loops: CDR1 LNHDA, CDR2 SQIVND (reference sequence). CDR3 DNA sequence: TGTGCCACCAGCCCGGGACTAGCGAACTATTGGAGGGAGCTGTTTTTT. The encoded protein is CATSPGLANYWRELFF. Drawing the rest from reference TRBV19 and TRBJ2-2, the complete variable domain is DGGITQSPKYLFRKEGQNVTLSCEQNLNHDAMYWYRQDPGQGLRLIYYSQIVNDFQKGDIAEGYSVSREKKESFPLTVTSAQKNPTAFYLCATSPGLANYWRELFFGEGSRLTVL.

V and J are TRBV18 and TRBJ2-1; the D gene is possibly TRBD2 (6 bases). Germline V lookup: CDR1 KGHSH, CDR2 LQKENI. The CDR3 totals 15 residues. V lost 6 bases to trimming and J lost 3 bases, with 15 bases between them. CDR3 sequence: CASSPGTGGYNEQFF. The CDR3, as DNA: TGTGCCAGCTCGCCTGGGACTGGTGGCTACAATGAGCAGTTCTTC.

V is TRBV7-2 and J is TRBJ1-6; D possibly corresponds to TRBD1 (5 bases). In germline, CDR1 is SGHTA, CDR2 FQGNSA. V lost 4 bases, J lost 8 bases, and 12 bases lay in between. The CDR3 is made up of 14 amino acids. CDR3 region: CASSSLGRDSPLHF. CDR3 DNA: TGTGCCAGCAGCTCATTGGGGCGCGATTCACCCCTCCACTTT.

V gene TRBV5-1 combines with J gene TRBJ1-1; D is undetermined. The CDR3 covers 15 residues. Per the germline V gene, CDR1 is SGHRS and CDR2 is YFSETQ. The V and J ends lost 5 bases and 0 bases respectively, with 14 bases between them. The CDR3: CASRFLQRMNTEAFF. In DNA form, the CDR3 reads TGCGCCAGCAGATTCCTACAGAGAATGAACACTGAAGCTTTCTTT.

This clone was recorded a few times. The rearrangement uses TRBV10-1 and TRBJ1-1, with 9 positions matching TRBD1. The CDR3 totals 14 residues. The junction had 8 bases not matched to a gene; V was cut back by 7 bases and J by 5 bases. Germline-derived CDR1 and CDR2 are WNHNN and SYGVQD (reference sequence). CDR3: CASTPGQGGTEAFF. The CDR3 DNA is TGCGCCAGCACTCCGGGACAGGGTGGAACTGAAGCTTTCTTT.

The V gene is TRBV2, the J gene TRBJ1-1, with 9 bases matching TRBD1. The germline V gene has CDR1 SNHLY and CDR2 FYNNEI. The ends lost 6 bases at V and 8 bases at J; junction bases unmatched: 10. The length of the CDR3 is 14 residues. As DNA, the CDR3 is TGTGCCAGCAGACAGGGACAGGGCGGTATAGAAGCTTTCTTT. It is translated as CASRQGQGGIEAFF.

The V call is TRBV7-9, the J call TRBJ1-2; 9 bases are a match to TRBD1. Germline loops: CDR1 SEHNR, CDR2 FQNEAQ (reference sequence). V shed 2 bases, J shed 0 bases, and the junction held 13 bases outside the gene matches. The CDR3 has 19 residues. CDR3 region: CASSLSAGTGSSSNYGYTF. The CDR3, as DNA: TGTGCCAGCAGCTTATCTGCGGGGACAGGGTCCTCTTCTAACTATGGCTACACCTTC.

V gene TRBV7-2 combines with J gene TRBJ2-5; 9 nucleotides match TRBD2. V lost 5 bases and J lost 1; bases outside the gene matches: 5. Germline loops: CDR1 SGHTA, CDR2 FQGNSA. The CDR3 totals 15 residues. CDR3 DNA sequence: TGTGCCAGCAGCCCCGGGACTAGCCTCCAAGAGACCCAGTACTTC. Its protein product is CASSPGTSLQETQYF. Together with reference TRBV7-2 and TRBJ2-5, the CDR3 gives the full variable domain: GAGVSQSPSNKVTEKGKDVELRCDPISGHTALYWYRQSLGQGLEFLIYFQGNSAPDKSGLPSDRFSAERTGGSVSTLTIQRTQQEDSAVYLCASSPGTSLQETQYFGPGTRLLVL.

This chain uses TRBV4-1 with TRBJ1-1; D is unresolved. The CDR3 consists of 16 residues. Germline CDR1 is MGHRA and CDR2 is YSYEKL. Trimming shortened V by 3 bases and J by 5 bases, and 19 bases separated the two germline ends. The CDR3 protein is CASSHETPEWWTEAFF. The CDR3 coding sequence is TGCGCCAGCAGCCACGAGACACCCGAGTGGTGGACTGAAGCTTTCTTT.

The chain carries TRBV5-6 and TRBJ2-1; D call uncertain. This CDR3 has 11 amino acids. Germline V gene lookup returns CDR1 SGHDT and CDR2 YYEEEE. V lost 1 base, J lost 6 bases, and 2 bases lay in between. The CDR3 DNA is TGTGCCAGCAGCTTGCTCAATGAGCAGTTCTTC. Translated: CASSLLNEQFF. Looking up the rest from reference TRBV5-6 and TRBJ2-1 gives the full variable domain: DAGVTQSPTHLIKTRGQQVTLRCSPKSGHDTVSWYQQALGQGPQFIFQYYEEEERQRGNFPDRFSGHQFPNYSSELNVNALLLGDSALYLCASSLLNEQFFGPGTRLTVL.

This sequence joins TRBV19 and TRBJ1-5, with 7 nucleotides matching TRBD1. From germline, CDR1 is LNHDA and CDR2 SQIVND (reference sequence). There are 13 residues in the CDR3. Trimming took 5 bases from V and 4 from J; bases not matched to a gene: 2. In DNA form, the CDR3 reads TGTGCCAGTAGTCCGGACAGGAATCAGCCCCAGCATTTT. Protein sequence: CASSPDRNQPQHF. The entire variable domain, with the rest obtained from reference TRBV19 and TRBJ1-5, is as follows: DGGITQSPKYLFRKEGQNVTLSCEQNLNHDAMYWYRQDPGQGLRLIYYSQIVNDFQKGDIAEGYSVSREKKESFPLTVTSAQKNPTAFYLCASSPDRNQPQHFGDGTRLSIL.

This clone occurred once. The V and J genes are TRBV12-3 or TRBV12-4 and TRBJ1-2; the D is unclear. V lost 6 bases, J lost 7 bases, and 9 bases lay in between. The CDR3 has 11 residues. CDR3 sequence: CASSPGFGYTF. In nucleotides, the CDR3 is TGTGCCAGCAGCCCGGGATTTGGCTACACCTTC.